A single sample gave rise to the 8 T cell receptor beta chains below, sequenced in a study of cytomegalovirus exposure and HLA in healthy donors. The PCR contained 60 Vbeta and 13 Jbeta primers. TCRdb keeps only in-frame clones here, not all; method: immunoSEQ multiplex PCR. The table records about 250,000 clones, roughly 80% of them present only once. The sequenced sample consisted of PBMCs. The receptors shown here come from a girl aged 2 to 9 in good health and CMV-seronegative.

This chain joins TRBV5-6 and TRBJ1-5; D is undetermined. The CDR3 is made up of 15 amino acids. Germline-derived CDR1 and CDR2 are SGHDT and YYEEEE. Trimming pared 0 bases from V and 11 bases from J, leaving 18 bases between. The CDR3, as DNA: TGTGCCAGCAGCTTGGGGAGGGCAGCCGGTCTGGCCCAGCATTTT. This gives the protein CASSLGRAAGLAQHF. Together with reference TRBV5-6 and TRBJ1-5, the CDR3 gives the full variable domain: DAGVTQSPTHLIKTRGQQVTLRCSPKSGHDTVSWYQQALGQGPQFIFQYYEEEERQRGNFPDRFSGHQFPNYSSELNVNALLLGDSALYLCASSLGRAAGLAQHFGDGTRLSIL.

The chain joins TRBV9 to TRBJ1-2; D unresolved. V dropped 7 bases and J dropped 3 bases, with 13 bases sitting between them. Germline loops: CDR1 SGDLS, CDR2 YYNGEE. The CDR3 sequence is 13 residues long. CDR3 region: CASGGPFYYGYTF. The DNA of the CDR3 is TGTGCCAGCGGAGGTCCGTTTTACTATGGCTACACCTTC.

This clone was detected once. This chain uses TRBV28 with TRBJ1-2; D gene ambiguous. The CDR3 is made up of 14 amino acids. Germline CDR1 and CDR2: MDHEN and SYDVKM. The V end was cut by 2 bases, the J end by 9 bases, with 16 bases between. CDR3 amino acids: CASSLNSPLSSYTF. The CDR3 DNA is TGTGCCAGCAGTTTAAATTCCCCCCTCTCTAGCTACACCTTC.

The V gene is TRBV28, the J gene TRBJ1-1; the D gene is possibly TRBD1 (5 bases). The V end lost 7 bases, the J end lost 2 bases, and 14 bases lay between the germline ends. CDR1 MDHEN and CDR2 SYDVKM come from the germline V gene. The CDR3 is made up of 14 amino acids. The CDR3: CASTMGHINTEAFF. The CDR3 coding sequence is TGTGCCAGCACTATGGGGCACATAAACACTGAAGCTTTCTTT.

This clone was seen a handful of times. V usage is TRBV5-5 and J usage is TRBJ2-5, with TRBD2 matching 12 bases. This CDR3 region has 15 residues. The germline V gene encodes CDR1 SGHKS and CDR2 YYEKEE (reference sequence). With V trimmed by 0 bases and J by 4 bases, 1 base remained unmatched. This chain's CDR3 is CASSLELAGGETQYF. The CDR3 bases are TGTGCCAGCAGCTTGGAACTAGCGGGAGGAGAGACCCAGTACTTC.

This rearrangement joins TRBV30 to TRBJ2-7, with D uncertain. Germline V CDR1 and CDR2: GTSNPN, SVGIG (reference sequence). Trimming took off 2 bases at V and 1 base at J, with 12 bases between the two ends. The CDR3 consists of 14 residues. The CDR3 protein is CAWSFGSKSYEQYF. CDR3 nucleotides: TGTGCCTGGAGTTTTGGTAGCAAATCCTACGAGCAGTACTTC.

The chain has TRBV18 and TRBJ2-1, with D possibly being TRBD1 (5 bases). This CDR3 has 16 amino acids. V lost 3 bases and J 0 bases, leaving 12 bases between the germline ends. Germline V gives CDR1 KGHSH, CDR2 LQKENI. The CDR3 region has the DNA TGTGCCAGCTCACCGGGGCAGCTGAGCTCCTACAATGAGCAGTTCTTC. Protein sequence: CASSPGQLSSYNEQFF.

CDR3 nucleotide sequence: TGTGCCAGCAGCTACGGGACTAGCGGGGGGAATGAGCAGTTCTTC. It translates to CASSYGTSGGNEQFF. The gene calls are TRBV5-4 and TRBJ2-1; 15 nucleotides line up with TRBD2. The CDR3 extends over 15 amino acids. After removal of 3 bases from V and 7 bases from J, the junction contained 2 bases not matched to a gene. Germline V gene lookup returns CDR1 SGHNT and CDR2 YYREEE (reference sequence).